This T cell receptor (beta chain) was captured by sequencing in a study of PD-1 blockade in classical Hodgkin lymphoma. TCRdb's copy holds only in-frame clones and misses some; the assay was immunoSEQ multiplex PCR. The table shows roughly 14,000 clones, with roughly 78% occurring only once. Relapse was seen in all patients after autologous stem cell transplantation, and brentuximab vedotin exposure was variable. This CDR3 contains 14 residues. Trimming stripped 5 bases from V and 6 bases from J, with 15 bases between. CDR1 is SGHAT, CDR2 FQNNGV, per germline. This clonotype was sampled from a human donor with classical Hodgkin lymphoma. The material sequenced was peripheral blood mononuclear cells (PBMCs), taken before the second cycle of nivolumab. The rearrangement joins TRBV11-2 to TRBJ2-3; a weak D match, TRBD1 (7 bases). CDR3 region: CASSPQGGIDTQYF. The DNA of the CDR3 is TGTGCCAGCAGCCCCCAGGGGGGCATCGATACGCAGTATTTT. Using reference TRBV11-2 and TRBJ2-3 for the parts outside the CDR3, the full variable domain is EAGVAQSPRYKIIEKRQSVAFWCNPISGHATLYWYQQILGQGPKLLIQFQNNGVVDDSQLPKDRFSAERLKGVDSTLKIQPAKLEDSAVYLCASSPQGGIDTQYFGPGTRLTVL.